This TCR beta chain was recovered during a study of early T cells in non-severe SARS-CoV-2 infection. Background on the study: From unsorted whole blood, bulk RNA was sequenced, and the chains remained unpaired. Notes on the study in general: Missing private and CD4 specificities, VDJdb matching favored anti-spike CD8 responses.

A remark on this clonotype: Its antigen is not known.

The library protocol tagged individual cDNA molecules with unique molecular identifiers. TCRdb processed the 5' RACE reads anew with MiXCR; each CDR3 protein has one entry. The data contain 68,000 or so distinct CDR3 sequences, roughly an eighth of them singletons. The source is an adult who was a healthcare worker with PCR-confirmed SARS-CoV-2 infection or an uninfected control (not recorded which). Sequencing input: whole blood.

The CDR3, as DNA: TGTGCCAGCAGCTTGAACTTCCTTTACGAGCAGTACTTC. Translation gives CASSLNFLYEQYF. This chain uses TRBV11-2 with TRBJ2-7; D remains ambiguous. The germline V gene encodes CDR1 SGHAT and CDR2 FQNNGV. V lost 3 bases to trimming and J lost 4 bases, with 10 bases between them. This CDR3 region has 13 residues. The variable domain in full, with the rest retrieved from reference TRBV11-2 and TRBJ2-7, is EAGVAQSPRYKIIEKRQSVAFWCNPISGHATLYWYQQILGQGPKLLIQFQNNGVVDDSQLPKDRFSAERLKGVDSTLKIQPAKLEDSAVYLCASSLNFLYEQYFGPGTRLTVT.